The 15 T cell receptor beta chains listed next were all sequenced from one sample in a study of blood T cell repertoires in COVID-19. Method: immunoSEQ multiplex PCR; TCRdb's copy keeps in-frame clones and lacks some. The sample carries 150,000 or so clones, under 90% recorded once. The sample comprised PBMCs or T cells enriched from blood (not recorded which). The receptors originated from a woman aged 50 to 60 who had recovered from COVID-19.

The CDR3 bases are TGTGCCAGCACTAGCGGTGCCTACGAGCAGTACTTC. Translating gives CASTSGAYEQYF. This sequence joins TRBV27 and TRBJ2-7; TRBD2 matches 7 bases. The trim removed 7 bases at V and 2 bases at J, leaving 2 bases unmatched. Germline values: CDR1 MNHEY, CDR2 SMNVEV (reference sequence). CDR3 size: 12 residues.

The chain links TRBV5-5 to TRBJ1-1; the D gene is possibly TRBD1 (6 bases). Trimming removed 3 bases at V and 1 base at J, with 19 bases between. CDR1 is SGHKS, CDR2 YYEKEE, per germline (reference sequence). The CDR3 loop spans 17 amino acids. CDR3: CASSSTSTGTQNTEAFF. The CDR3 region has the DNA TGTGCCAGCAGCTCGACATCTACCGGGACACAGAACACTGAAGCTTTCTTT. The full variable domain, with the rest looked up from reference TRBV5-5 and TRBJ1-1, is DAGVTQSPTHLIKTRGQQVTLRCSPISGHKSVSWYQQVLGQGPQFIFQYYEKEERGRGNFPDRFSARQFPNYSSELNVNALLLGDSALYLCASSSTSTGTQNTEAFFGQGTRLTVV.

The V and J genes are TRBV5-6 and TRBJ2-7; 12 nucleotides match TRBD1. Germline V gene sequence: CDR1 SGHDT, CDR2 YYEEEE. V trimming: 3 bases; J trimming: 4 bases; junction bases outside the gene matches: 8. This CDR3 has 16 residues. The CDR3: CASSSLPGQGAYEQYF. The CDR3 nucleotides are TGTGCCAGCAGCTCATTACCGGGACAGGGGGCGTACGAGCAGTACTTC.

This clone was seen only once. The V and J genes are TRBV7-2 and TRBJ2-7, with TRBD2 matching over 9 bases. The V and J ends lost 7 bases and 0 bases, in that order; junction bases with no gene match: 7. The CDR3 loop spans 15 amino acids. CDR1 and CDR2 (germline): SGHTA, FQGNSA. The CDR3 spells CASTVSGGYSYEQYF. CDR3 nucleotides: TGTGCCAGCACCGTCAGCGGGGGGTACTCCTACGAGCAGTACTTC.

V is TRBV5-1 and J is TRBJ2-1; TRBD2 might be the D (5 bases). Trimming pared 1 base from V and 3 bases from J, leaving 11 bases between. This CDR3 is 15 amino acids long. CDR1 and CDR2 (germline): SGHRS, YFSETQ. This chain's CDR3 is CASSLSGSFYNEQFF. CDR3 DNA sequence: TGCGCCAGCAGCTTGTCTGGGAGCTTCTACAATGAGCAGTTCTTC.

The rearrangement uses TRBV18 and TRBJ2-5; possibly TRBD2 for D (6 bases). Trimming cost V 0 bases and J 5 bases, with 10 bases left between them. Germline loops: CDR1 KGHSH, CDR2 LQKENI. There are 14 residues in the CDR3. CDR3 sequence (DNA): TGTGCCAGCTCACCACCGCCGGCGGGGGAGACCCAGTACTTC. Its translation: CASSPPPAGETQYF.

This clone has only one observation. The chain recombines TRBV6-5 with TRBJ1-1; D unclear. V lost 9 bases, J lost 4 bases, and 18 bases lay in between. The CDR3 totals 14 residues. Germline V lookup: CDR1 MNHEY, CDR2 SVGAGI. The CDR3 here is CASGRVGSGTEAFF. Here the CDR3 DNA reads TGTGCCAGTGGCCGTGTGGGGAGCGGCACTGAAGCTTTCTTT.

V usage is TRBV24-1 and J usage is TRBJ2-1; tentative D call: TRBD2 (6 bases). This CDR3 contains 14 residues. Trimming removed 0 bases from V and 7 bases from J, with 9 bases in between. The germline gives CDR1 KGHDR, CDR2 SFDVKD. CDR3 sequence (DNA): TGTGCCACCAGTGATTTGTTGGAGGGGAATGAGCAGTTCTTC. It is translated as CATSDLLEGNEQFF.

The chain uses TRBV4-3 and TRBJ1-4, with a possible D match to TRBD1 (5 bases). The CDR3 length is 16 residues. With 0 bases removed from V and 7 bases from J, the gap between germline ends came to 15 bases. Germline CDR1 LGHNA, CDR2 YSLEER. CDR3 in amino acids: CASSQDPPGELEKLFF. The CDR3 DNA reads TGCGCCAGCAGCCAAGATCCCCCGGGGGAGCTTGAAAAACTGTTTTTT.

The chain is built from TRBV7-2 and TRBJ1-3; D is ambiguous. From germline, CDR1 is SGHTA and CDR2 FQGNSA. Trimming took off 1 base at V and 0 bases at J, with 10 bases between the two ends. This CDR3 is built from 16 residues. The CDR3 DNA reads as TGTGCCAGCAGCTTAGGGCCCCCCAACTCTGGAAACACCATATATTTT. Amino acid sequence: CASSLGPPNSGNTIYF.

The CDR3, as DNA: TGTGCCAGCACCGAACAGGGGTACGAGCAGTACTTC. Translation gives CASTEQGYEQYF. The chain joins TRBV6-5 to TRBJ2-7; the match to TRBD1 covers 7 bases. J lost 4 bases, V lost 7 bases, and 4 bases had no gene match. The CDR3 loop spans 12 amino acids. Germline CDR1 MNHEY, CDR2 SVGAGI.

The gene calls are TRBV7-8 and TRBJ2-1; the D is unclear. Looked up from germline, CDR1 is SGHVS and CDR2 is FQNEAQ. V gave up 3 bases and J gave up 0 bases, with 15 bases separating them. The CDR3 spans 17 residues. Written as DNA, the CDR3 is TGTGCCAGCAGCTTTACCTATCAAAGTAGCTCCTACAATGAGCAGTTCTTC. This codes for CASSFTYQSSSYNEQFF.

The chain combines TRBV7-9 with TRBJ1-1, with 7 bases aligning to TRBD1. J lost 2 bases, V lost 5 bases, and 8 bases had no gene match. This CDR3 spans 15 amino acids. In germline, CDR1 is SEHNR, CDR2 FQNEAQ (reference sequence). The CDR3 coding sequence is TGTGCCAGCAGCCCCAGGGGGACGGGAAACACTGAAGCTTTCTTT. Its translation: CASSPRGTGNTEAFF.

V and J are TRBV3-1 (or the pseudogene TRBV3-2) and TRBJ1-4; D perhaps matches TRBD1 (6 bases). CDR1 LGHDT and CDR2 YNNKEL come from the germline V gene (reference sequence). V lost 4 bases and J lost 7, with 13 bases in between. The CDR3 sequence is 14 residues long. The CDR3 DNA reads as TGTGCCAGCAGCCCCTCAACAGGGAGTGAAAAACTGTTTTTT. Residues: CASSPSTGSEKLFF.

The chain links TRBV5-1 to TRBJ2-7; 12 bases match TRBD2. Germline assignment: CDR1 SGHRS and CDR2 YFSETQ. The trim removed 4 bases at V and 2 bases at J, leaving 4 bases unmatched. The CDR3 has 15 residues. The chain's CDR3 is CASSRGLAGTYEQYF. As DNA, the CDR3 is TGCGCCAGCAGCCGTGGACTAGCGGGGACCTACGAGCAGTACTTC.